Listed below are T cell receptor beta chains from one sample, sequenced in a study of technical replicates of blood from a handful of donors. Some clones are missing from TCRdb's copy, which holds only in-frame ones; the method was immunoSEQ multiplex PCR. The sample has around 58,000 clones, just under 90% seen once. The material sequenced was PBMCs. These receptors all stem from a human donor in good health. Some clones in this sample may be carry-over from other donors' samples. Each CDR3 is given without its conserved first and last residue. The D gene is left open where the match is weak.

j_call d_call v_call cdr3_aa
TRBJ2-4 TRBD2 TRBV19 ASSNGLAGGRGENIQY
TRBJ1-5 . TRBV4-1 ASSQEWRDRNYQPQH
TRBJ2-5 TRBD1 TRBV2 ASRRDRGPETQY
TRBJ2-7 . TRBV10-2 ASRDLSGAYEQY
TRBJ2-1 TRBD2 TRBV19 ASRRSSGGSYNEQF
TRBJ2-1 TRBD1 TRBV4-2 ASSQVRTGGVDEQF
TRBJ2-2 TRBD1 TRBV5-1 ASSPGGQGIQIVPGELF
TRBJ1-2 TRBD1 TRBV5-4 ASSLTGGMGGYT
TRBJ1-2 . TRBV6-5 ASSYTTGLGYGYT
TRBJ2-4 TRBD2 TRBV7-3 ASSLGTSGTKNIQY
TRBJ1-4 . TRBV7-9 ASSLVLAGARELF
TRBJ1-1 TRBD1 TRBV7-2 ASSFTAGQAVNTEAF
TRBJ1-1 TRBD1 TRBV6-4 ATRQGANTEAF
TRBJ2-1 . TRBV9 ASSVEGGHEQF
TRBJ1-1 . TRBV2 ARTARRTEAF
TRBJ2-5 . TRBV7-2 ASSLAGTKETQY
TRBJ1-6 . TRBV10-3 ATKSGADNSPLH
TRBJ2-1 TRBD1 TRBV15 ATSSHQGAARFYNEQF
TRBJ2-5 TRBD1 TRBV19 ASSAQGAVETQY
TRBJ2-1 TRBD2 TRBV19 ASSAPGLVFNEQF
TRBJ2-2 TRBD2 TRBV2 ASKEAGGQVGELF
TRBJ1-3 . TRBV6-5 ASSTSSGNTIY
TRBJ2-1 . TRBV6-6 ASSYSRGWF
TRBJ1-4 TRBD1 TRBV18 ASSPAGQGVIGEKLF
TRBJ1-1 . TRBV7-7 ASSLHLNTEAF
TRBJ2-7 TRBD2 TRBV13 ASSSGLAEGYEQY
TRBJ2-1 TRBD1 TRBV7-2 ASSLDRGSYNEQF
TRBJ1-2 TRBD1 TRBV4-1 ASSSRTGGGGYT
TRBJ2-4 . TRBV5-1 ASSPGQPGDIQY
TRBJ1-1 . TRBV5-6 ASSLWVGGGTEAF
TRBJ2-2 . TRBV6-5 ASSYELAGELF
TRBJ2-1 TRBD2 TRBV7-6 ASSLENGGAKDEQF
TRBJ1-1 . TRBV29-1 SAERGLNTEAF
TRBJ2-7 . TRBV9 ASSVGVTGSYEQY
TRBJ2-1 . TRBV4-3 ASSQDNPVSSYNEQF
TRBJ1-3 TRBD1 TRBV7-2 ASSLGGQGISGNTIY
TRBJ1-1 TRBD1 TRBV6-5 ASTNHRGGNTEAF
TRBJ2-1 . TRBV4-1 ASSQASSPNEQF
TRBJ2-7 TRBD1 TRBV4-2 ASSQVGQGSYEQY